This TCR beta chain derives from a study of blood T cell repertoires in COVID-19. V lost 4 bases and J lost 2; bases outside the gene matches: 4. Germline-derived CDR1 and CDR2 are SEHNR and FQNEAQ (reference sequence). This CDR3 has 15 amino acids. Clones were sequenced by immunoSEQ multiplex PCR, and TCRdb holds only the in-frame ones, with some missing. The data contain about 130,000 clones, approximately 90% of them singletons. The receptor was isolated from a man aged 45-65 years with COVID-19, enrolled during active disease. Sequencing was carried out using peripheral blood. This chain uses TRBV7-9 with TRBJ1-2; TRBD1 matches at 10 bases. CDR3 nucleotide sequence: TGTGCCAGCAGCTCCCGGGACAGGGGAAACTATGGCTACACCTTC. Its protein product is CASSSRDRGNYGYTF. The whole variable domain, remainder taken from reference TRBV7-9 and TRBJ1-2, is DTGVSQNPRHKITKRGQNVTFRCDPISEHNRLYWYRQTLGQGPEFLTYFQNEAQLEKSRLLSDRFSAERPKGSFSTLEIQRTEQGDSAMYLCASSSRDRGNYGYTFGSGTRLTVV.